This T cell receptor beta chain was profiled in a study of blood T cell repertoires in COVID-19. The overall study: Whether acute or convalescent, the COVID-19 samples came from the United States, Italy and Spain.

All enrollees were roughly 18 to 89 years old and from about two dozen US areas. Each recovered donor of Cohort 3 presented with two negative PCRs, clearance, or symptom resolution. Germline-derived CDR1 and CDR2 are MDHEN and SYDVKM. V was trimmed by 4 bases and J by 7 bases, leaving 17 bases between them. The CDR3 is 15 amino acids. In the source study's methods: Estimation of nucleated cell counts relied on the amplification of reference gene primers. Clones were sequenced by immunoSEQ multiplex PCR, and TCRdb holds only the in-frame ones, with some missing. Clone size and the V and J calls come from that table; the DNA yielded D and trimming. The sample consists of approximately 440,000 clones, roughly 88% of them appearing once.

The V call is TRBV28, the J call TRBJ1-5, with a tentative D call TRBD1 (6 bases). The TCR was taken from a man aged 18 to 35 who had recovered from COVID-19. Specimen: PBMCs or T cells enriched from blood (not recorded which). CDR3 residues: CASSSPGVGYQPQHF. CDR3 coding DNA: TGTGCCAGCAGTTCCCCAGGGGTTGGGTACCAGCCCCAGCATTTT.